The TCR beta chain under discussion was sequenced for a study of graft-versus-host responses after intestinal transplantation. Study information: Uniformly, recipients were administered anti-thymocyte globulin induction with subsequent tacrolimus and steroids for 3 to 4 years.

The V gene's germline CDR1 is ENHRY and CDR2 SYGVKD. V lost 7 bases, J lost 1 base, and 10 bases lay in between. The length of the CDR3 is 13 residues. Study outcomes and limitations: Present in recipient marrow, GvH clones included some that appeared first in ileum or blood. The study associated peak circulating GvH clone levels with early post-transplant HvG declines.

Data came from immunoSEQ multiplex PCR; TCRdb stores just in-frame clones and leaves some out. The table records under 140,000 clones, roughly 95% of them present only once. Comment on this clone: Its antigen is not identified.

The source was unstimulated CD8+ T cells sorted from spleen or lymph node cells, collected before intestinal transplant. The gene calls are TRBV10-3 and TRBJ2-5, with unresolved D. This receptor was taken from a human donor who received an intestinal transplant. CDR3 bases: TGTGCCATCAAGGATCCGATCCAAGAGACCCAGTACTTC. Protein sequence: CAIKDPIQETQYF.